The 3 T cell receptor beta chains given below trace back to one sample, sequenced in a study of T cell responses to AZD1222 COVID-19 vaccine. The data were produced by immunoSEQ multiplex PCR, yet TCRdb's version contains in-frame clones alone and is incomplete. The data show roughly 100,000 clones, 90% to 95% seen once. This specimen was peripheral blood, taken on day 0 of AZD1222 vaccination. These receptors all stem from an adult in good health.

CDR3 bases: TGTGCCAGCAGCGCACTATCGTCCCGAAATTCACCCCTCCACTTT. It specifies CASSALSSRNSPLHF. The chain carries TRBV9 and TRBJ1-6; D not resolved. There are 15 residues in the CDR3. Germline CDR1 reads SGDLS; CDR2 reads YYNGEE. V lost 3 bases and J 7 bases, leaving 14 bases between the germline ends.

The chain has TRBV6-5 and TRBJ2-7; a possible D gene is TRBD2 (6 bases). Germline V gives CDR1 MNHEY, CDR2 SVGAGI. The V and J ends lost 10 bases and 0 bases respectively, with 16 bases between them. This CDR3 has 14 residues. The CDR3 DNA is TGTGCCACCCGGAGGTGGACTACCTCCTACGAGCAGTACTTC. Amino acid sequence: CATRRWTTSYEQYF.

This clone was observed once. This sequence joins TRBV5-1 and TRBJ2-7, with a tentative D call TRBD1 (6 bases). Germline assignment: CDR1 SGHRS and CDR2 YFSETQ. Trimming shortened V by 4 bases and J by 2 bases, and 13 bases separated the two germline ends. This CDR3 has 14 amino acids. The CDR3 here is CASSIPGQTYEQYF. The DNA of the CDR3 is TGCGCCAGCAGCATCCCGGGACAAACCTACGAGCAGTACTTC.